This TCR beta chain was sequenced during a study of blood T cell repertoires in COVID-19. The CDR3 spans 17 residues. V lost 0 bases and J 7 bases, leaving 19 bases between the germline ends. The germline CDR1 and CDR2 sequences are GTSNPN and SVGIG (reference sequence). TCRdb's copy holds only in-frame clones and misses some; the assay was immunoSEQ multiplex PCR. This table has approximately 250,000 clones, approximately 84% appearing once. The receptor was isolated from a man aged 45 to 65 with acute or convalescent COVID-19. The chain carries TRBV30 and TRBJ1-6; D possibly corresponds to TRBD1 (5 bases). The sequenced material came from peripheral blood. The CDR3 loop reads CAWSVRAIGDSNSPLHF. Here the CDR3 DNA reads TGTGCCTGGAGTGTAAGAGCAATCGGGGACTCCAATTCACCCCTCCACTTT.